The rows below give T cell receptor beta chains drawn from one sample of a study of blood T cell repertoires in COVID-19. Assay used: immunoSEQ multiplex PCR; TCRdb lists only in-frame clones, some missing. The sample yields over 150,000 clones, more than 75% seen once. Sequencing input: peripheral blood. The receptors shown here come from a man in his forties with active or convalescent COVID-19. Each CDR3 is given with its conserved first and last residue. D genes are given only for firm matches. Size values are once, few and many counts, or a class for expanded clones, and some rows have none.

>TRBV4-1|.|.|TRBJ1-2
TGCGCCAGCAGCCAAGATCACGGGGTGGGCTATGGCTACACCTTC
CASSQDHGVGYGYTF
>TRBV4-3|.|TRBD1|TRBJ1-6
TGCGCCAGCAGCCAAGGGACAGGGATATCACCCCTCCACTTT
CASSQGTGISPLHF
>TRBV11-3|.|TRBD1|TRBJ1-2
TGTGCCAGCAGCTGGGGACAGGGTGGGATCGGTGGCTACACCTTC
CASSWGQGGIGGYTF
>TRBV29-1|.|TRBD1|TRBJ1-1
TGCAGCGCCTCCCAGGGGGTTGGAACTGAAGCTTTCTTT
CSASQGVGTEAFF
>TRBV6-5|.|TRBD2|TRBJ2-1
TGTGCCAGTCTAACTAGCGGGGGGCCCAGGGAGCAGTTCTTC
CASLTSGGPREQFF
>TRBV19|.|.|TRBJ2-1
TGTGCCAGTAGTATTTTGGGCGCGCCCTACAATGAGCAGTTCTTC
CASSILGAPYNEQFF
>TRBV14|.|TRBD2|TRBJ2-3
TGTGCCAGCAGCCAAGTCTACGGGGGGGGCACAGATACGCAGTATTTT
CASSQVYGGGTDTQYF
>TRBV14|once|.|TRBJ1-1
TGTGCCAGCAGCCAAGAATGGGGGCTGGAGGCTTTCTTT
CASSQEWGLEAFF
>TRBV18|once|.|TRBJ1-2
TGTGCCAGCTCACCGGGCGTGGGGCAGGCTAACTATGGCTACACCTTC
CASSPGVGQANYGYTF
>TRBV5-4|.|.|TRBJ2-7
TGTGCCAGCAGCTTTGACATGAGCTCCTACGAGCAGTACTTC
CASSFDMSSYEQYF
>TRBV18|.|.|TRBJ2-3
TGTGCCAGCTCACCAGGTGAGCGAGATACGCAGTATTTT
CASSPGERDTQYF
>TRBV5-5|.|.|TRBJ1-6
TGTGCCAGCAGCTTGCCAAATTCACCCCTCCACTTT
CASSLPNSPLHF
>TRBV30|.|.|TRBJ1-5
TGTGCCTGGAGTGCACTCTCACAGGGTGGTCAGCCCCAGCATTTT
CAWSALSQGGQPQHF
>TRBV19|few|.|TRBJ2-5
TGTGCCAGTAAAACGGGGTCGCTCCAAGAGACCCAGTACTTC
CASKTGSLQETQYF
>TRBV18|.|.|TRBJ1-5
TGTGCCAGCTCACCGGCGGGGCCCCAGCCCCAGCATTTT
CASSPAGPQPQHF
>TRBV29-1|.|TRBD2|TRBJ2-5
TGCAGCGTTTTCCCCCCTCCGGGACTAGCGAAACAAGAGACCCAGTACTTC
CSVFPPPGLAKQETQYF
>TRBV19|few|TRBD1|TRBJ2-1
TGTGCCAGTAGGCTCCGGGACAGGGGGCTCAATGAGCAGTTCTTC
CASRLRDRGLNEQFF
>TRBV6-2/TRBV6-3|.|.|TRBJ2-5
TGTGCCAGCAGTTATAGCCGGAGCCAAGAGACCCAGTACTTC
CASSYSRSQETQYF
>TRBV6-2/TRBV6-3|.|TRBD1|TRBJ1-5
TGTGCCAGCAGCAATGACAGGGCGCAGCCCCAGCATTTT
CASSNDRAQPQHF
>TRBV18|.|.|TRBJ2-7
TGTGCCAGCTCCGGGACATCCTACGAGCAGTACTTC
CASSGTSYEQYF
>TRBV19|.|.|TRBJ2-6
TGTGCCAGTAGTATTTCGGCAGGGGCAAGCTCTGGGGCCAACGTCCTGACTTTC
CASSISAGASSGANVLTF
>TRBV4-1|.|TRBD2|TRBJ2-3
TGCGCCAGCAGCCAAGATGCGGGGGTGCGCGATACGCAGTATTTT
CASSQDAGVRDTQYF
>TRBV3-1/TRBV3-2|.|.|TRBJ2-1
TGTGCCAGCAGCCAAGGAAGGAGGAGCTCCTACAATGAGCAGTTCTTC
CASSQGRRSSYNEQFF
>TRBV11-3|once|.|TRBJ1-1
TGTGCCAGCAGCCAGGACAGCCCGAACACTGAAGCTTTCTTT
CASSQDSPNTEAFF
>TRBV29-1|.|TRBD1|TRBJ1-2
TGCAGCGTTGACTCCAGGGGGACCTATGGCTACACCTTC
CSVDSRGTYGYTF
>TRBV30|.|.|TRBJ1-1
TGTGCCTGGAGTAGACTCGGGGGTGCCACTGAAGCTTTCTTT
CAWSRLGGATEAFF
>TRBV7-2|.|.|TRBJ2-3
TGTGCCAGTCGGTTGACGGGGATAGGAGGTGATACGCAGTATTTT
CASRLTGIGGDTQYF
>TRBV11-3|once|TRBD2|TRBJ2-7
TGTGCCAGCAGACCCGGGGGAGGGGACTACGAGCAGTACTTC
CASRPGGGDYEQYF
>TRBV7-8|once|TRBD2|TRBJ2-5
TGTGCCAGCAGCTTCGCGGGGGGGATCCAAGAGACCCAGTACTTC
CASSFAGGIQETQYF
>TRBV11-1|.|TRBD2|TRBJ2-2
TGTGCCAGCAGAAAAGGTAGCGGGGGCCACACCGGGGAGCTGTTTTTT
CASRKGSGGHTGELFF
>TRBV19|.|TRBD1|TRBJ2-7
TGTGCCAGTAGTTCGGGGACAGGGGTTTACGAGCAGTACTTC
CASSSGTGVYEQYF
>TRBV27|.|TRBD1|TRBJ2-7
TGTGCCAGCAGCCCGGGACAGGGCTACGAGCAGTACTTC
CASSPGQGYEQYF
>TRBV7-3|.|.|TRBJ2-3
TGTGCCAGCAGCCTTAGAGGCGGGGTGACAGATACGCAGTATTTT
CASSLRGGVTDTQYF
>TRBV5-1|.|TRBD2|TRBJ2-5
TGCGCCAGCGAGTCAGCGGGGGGCGGGGAGACCCAGTACTTC
CASESAGGGETQYF
>TRBV6-2/TRBV6-3|.|.|TRBJ2-5
TGTGCCAGCAGTTACTCAGGAGGGGCTGAGACCCAGTACTTC
CASSYSGGAETQYF
>TRBV18|.|TRBD1|TRBJ2-4
TGTGCCAGCTCACCACCGGGACAGGGGGGAGACATTCAGTACTTC
CASSPPGQGGDIQYF
>TRBV7-8|.|TRBD1|TRBJ1-4
TGTGCCAGCAGCCGGACAGGGCGGGAAAAACTGTTTTTT
CASSRTGREKLFF
>TRBV5-1|.|.|TRBJ2-6
TGCGCCAGCAGCCTATCAGGGACTGGGGCCAACGTCCTGACTTTC
CASSLSGTGANVLTF
>TRBV5-5|.|TRBD2|TRBJ2-1
TGTGCCAGCAGCTTGGAACTAGCGGGGTTCAATGAGCAGTTCTTC
CASSLELAGFNEQFF
>TRBV5-4|few|TRBD1|TRBJ1-6
TGTGCCAGCAGCTTTGGGACAGTGAGGCAAGCACCCCTCCACTTT
CASSFGTVRQAPLHF
>TRBV6-5|.|.|TRBJ1-1
TGTGCCAGCAGTTTTTCCGAGGGAACTGAAGCTTTCTTT
CASSFSEGTEAFF
>TRBV5-4|.|TRBD1|TRBJ2-7
TGTGCCAGCAGCTTAAAGACAGGGGACTACGAGCAGTACTTC
CASSLKTGDYEQYF
>TRBV5-4|.|.|TRBJ1-5
TGTGCCAGCAGCTTGGACATCAATCAGCCCCAGCATTTT
CASSLDINQPQHF
>TRBV12-3/TRBV12-4|.|.|TRBJ2-1
TGTGCCAGTACAGGAGGGCACAATGAGCAGTTCTTC
CASTGGHNEQFF
>TRBV9|.|TRBD2|TRBJ2-2
TGTGCCAGCAGCGTAGGGCTAGCGGGGGGCACCGGGGAGCTGTTTTTT
CASSVGLAGGTGELFF
>TRBV25-1|.|.|TRBJ1-1
TGTGCCAGCAGTGAACCCGGGAACACTGAAGCTTTCTTT
CASSEPGNTEAFF
>TRBV18|.|TRBD1|TRBJ2-2
TGTGCCAGCTTGAGACAGGGAAGTTGGTCCACCGGGGAGCTGTTTTTT
CASLRQGSWSTGELFF
>TRBV19|.|.|TRBJ1-6
TGTGCCAGTAGTATTCGGCAGGGCAATTCACCCCTCCACTTT
CASSIRQGNSPLHF
>TRBV19|.|.|TRBJ1-6
TGTGCCAGTAGTATGGTACAGTTGAATTCACCCCTCCACTTT
CASSMVQLNSPLHF
>TRBV7-9|few|.|TRBJ1-1
TGTGCCAGCAGCTCTCTTCAGGGGAACACTGAAGCTTTCTTT
CASSSLQGNTEAFF
>TRBV11-3|.|.|TRBJ2-2
TGTGCCAGCAGCTTAGGGGGGGGCCTCACCGGGGAGCTGTTTTTT
CASSLGGGLTGELFF
>TRBV6-5|.|.|TRBJ2-3
TGTGCCAGCAGTCAGGACAGCCGTCTGGCGCAGTATTTT
CASSQDSRLAQYF
>TRBV2|.|.|TRBJ1-6
TGTGCCAGCAAGGGGGAGCGAGATTATTCACCCCTCCACTTT
CASKGERDYSPLHF